The 25 T cell receptor beta chains below all came from one sample that was sequenced in a study of cytomegalovirus exposure and HLA in healthy donors. PCR was performed using 60 Vbeta and 13 Jbeta primers. The data were produced by immunoSEQ multiplex PCR, yet TCRdb's version contains in-frame clones alone and is incomplete. The sample shows over 150,000 clones, approximately 62% of them seen only once. Sequencing used PBMCs. The receptors derive from a middle-aged man in good health and CMV-seronegative.

The chain carries TRBV4-1 and TRBJ2-7; TRBD2 matches 10 bases. In germline, CDR1 is MGHRA, CDR2 YSYEKL. CDR3 size: 15 residues. After removal of 6 bases from V and 3 bases from J, the junction contained 8 bases not matched to a gene. Here the CDR3 reads CASRLLAGGFYEQYF. The CDR3 DNA reads as TGCGCCAGCAGACTATTAGCGGGGGGATTCTACGAGCAGTACTTC.

This sequence joins TRBV5-1 and TRBJ2-7, with D perhaps TRBD2 (5 bases). Trimming took 0 bases from V and 4 from J, leaving 17 bases between them. The germline CDR1 and CDR2 sequences are SGHRS and YFSETQ. The CDR3 sequence is 16 residues long. The CDR3 bases are TGCGCCAGCAGCTTGGCCGGGCGGGTACAAGGTTACGAGCAGTACTTC. Residues: CASSLAGRVQGYEQYF.

This clone appeared once. This chain links TRBV7-9 with TRBJ1-2; 8 bases align to TRBD1. CDR1 is SEHNR and CDR2 is FQNEAQ in the germline V gene (reference sequence). The trim removed 4 bases at V and 4 bases at J, leaving 5 bases unmatched. The CDR3 is 14 residues long. The CDR3 loop is CASSSVTGGYGYTF. The CDR3 bases are TGTGCCAGCAGCTCGGTAACAGGGGGCTATGGCTACACCTTC.

V and J are TRBV2 and TRBJ1-1; D may be TRBD1 (6 bases). The V end was cut by 5 bases, the J end by 1 base, with 8 bases between. The germline CDR1 and CDR2 sequences are SNHLY and FYNNEI. CDR3 length equals 13 residues. The CDR3 loop reads CASSRTENTEAFF. The DNA of the CDR3 is TGTGCCAGCAGTAGGACAGAGAACACTGAAGCTTTCTTT.

V is TRBV11-2 and J is TRBJ2-5; D is possibly TRBD2 (5 bases). Trimming took 0 bases from V and 7 from J, leaving 12 bases between them. The CDR3 length is 14 residues. CDR1 SGHAT and CDR2 FQNNGV come from the germline V gene. CDR3 DNA: TGTGCCAGCAGCTTAGAGCCGCATCGGGGGACCCAGTACTTC. Its protein is CASSLEPHRGTQYF.

The chain links TRBV6-4 to TRBJ2-3, with 8 positions matching TRBD2. V lost 6 bases and J lost 2; bases outside the gene matches: 16. Germline CDR1 is MRHNA and CDR2 is SNTAGT. This CDR3 is built from 18 residues. This chain's CDR3 is CASSPRGGAGGHTDTQYF. DNA for the CDR3: TGTGCCAGCAGCCCCCGTGGAGGGGCGGGGGGCCACACAGATACGCAGTATTTT.

The chain is built from TRBV4-1 and TRBJ1-5; 7 bases are a match to TRBD1. The CDR3 is made up of 17 amino acids. Trimming took 4 bases from V and 5 from J; bases not matched to a gene: 14. The V gene's germline CDR1 is MGHRA and CDR2 YSYEKL. CDR3 sequence reads: CASSRPTGVGTHQPQHF. The DNA for the CDR3 is TGCGCCAGCAGCCGTCCTACAGGGGTGGGGACTCATCAGCCCCAGCATTTT.

This clone showed up just once. The gene calls are TRBV6-6 and TRBJ2-5; 9 nucleotides line up with TRBD1. The DNA end lines up better with TRBJ2-7; the J call may be wrong. The length of the CDR3 is 15 residues. Germline CDR1 is MNHNY and CDR2 is SVGAGI (reference sequence). The CDR3 loop reads CASSPDRGGTYEQYF. The CDR3 nucleotides are TGTGCCAGCAGCCCTGACAGGGGGGGAACCTACGAGCAGTACTTC.

On this clone itself: In the same sample, other DNA sequences code for this CDR3. This chain uses TRBV28 with TRBJ2-7; TRBD1 is a possible D gene (5 bases). The V end was cut by 1 base, the J end by 4 bases, with 5 bases between. The CDR3 is 12 amino acids. Per germline, CDR1 MDHEN and CDR2 SYDVKM. In DNA form, the CDR3 reads TGTGCCAGCAGTTTATCAGGGTACGAGCAGTACTTC. As protein: CASSLSGYEQYF.

As DNA, the CDR3 is TGCGCCAGCAGCTCGGGACAGAACACCGGGGAGCTGTTTTTT. This sequence encodes CASSSGQNTGELFF. The rearrangement links TRBV5-1 to TRBJ2-2, with D possibly matching TRBD1 (6 bases). Trimming took 3 bases from V and 1 from J, leaving 7 bases between them. The CDR3 runs 14 residues. Germline CDR1 reads SGHRS; CDR2 reads YFSETQ.

This clone was detected once. This chain uses TRBV7-2 with TRBJ1-5; a possible D gene is TRBD1 (6 bases). Germline CDR1 SGHTA, CDR2 FQGNSA. V lost 2 bases, J lost 0 bases, and 8 bases lay in between. The CDR3 consists of 15 residues. The CDR3 loop reads CASSLQGTSNQPQHF. In nucleotides, the CDR3 is TGTGCCAGCAGCTTACAGGGGACTAGCAATCAGCCCCAGCATTTT.

This rearrangement joins TRBV6-5 to TRBJ1-5; 7 bases align to TRBD1. Germline CDR1 and CDR2: MNHEY and SVGAGI. The CDR3 spans 15 residues. The V segment lost 0 bases and the J segment 6 bases; nucleotides outside the gene matches: 5. Here the CDR3 DNA reads TGTGCCAGCAGTTACTCGAGAGGGGGCGGTCAGCCCCAGCATTTT. It encodes CASSYSRGGGQPQHF.

This chain links TRBV6-5 with TRBJ1-2; the D is unclear. This CDR3 has 16 amino acids. CDR1 and CDR2 from the germline V gene are MNHEY and SVGAGI. Trimming cost V 3 bases and J 2 bases, with 16 bases left between them. DNA for the CDR3: TGTGCCAGCAGTTATTTGGGCCCCCGGTTCAACTATGGCTACACCTTC. Translation gives CASSYLGPRFNYGYTF.

This clone was seen just once. This rearrangement joins TRBV4-2 to TRBJ1-3; D is perhaps TRBD1 (5 bases). This CDR3 region has 18 residues. In germline, CDR1 is LGHNA, CDR2 YNFKEQ. V was clipped by 0 bases and J by 0 bases, with 15 bases between them. CDR3 nucleotides: TGTGCCAGCAGCCAAGATGCGGCAGGGTTGGGCTCTGGAAACACCATATATTTT. It encodes CASSQDAAGLGSGNTIYF.

The CDR3, as DNA: TGTGCCAGCAGCTCCAGGACAGGGTCAGGCAATCAGCCCCAGCATTTT. Amino acid sequence: CASSSRTGSGNQPQHF. The J gene is TRBJ1-5, the V gene TRBV13, with TRBD1 matching 8 bases. CDR1 and CDR2 from the germline V gene are PRHDT and FYEKMQ (reference sequence). The CDR3 consists of 16 residues. With 4 bases clipped from V and 2 bases from J, the junction kept 7 bases outside the gene matches.

This clone showed up just a few times. The chain is built from TRBV11-2 and TRBJ2-5, with 12 positions matching TRBD2. V shed 3 bases, J shed 7 bases, and the junction held 6 bases outside the gene matches. Germline V gene lookup returns CDR1 SGHAT and CDR2 FQNNGV. The length of the CDR3 is 15 residues. The chain's CDR3 is CASSFPSGGAGTQYF. The CDR3 bases are TGTGCCAGCAGCTTCCCTAGCGGGGGGGCGGGGACCCAGTACTTC.

This chain uses TRBV18 with TRBJ1-5; 7 positions agree with TRBD1. Germline V gives CDR1 KGHSH, CDR2 LQKENI. This CDR3 spans 16 amino acids. V trimming: 2 bases; J trimming: 0 bases; junction bases outside the gene matches: 4. CDR3 DNA: TGTGCCAGCTCACCAACGACAGGGACTAGCAATCAGCCCCAGCATTTT. Amino acid sequence: CASSPTTGTSNQPQHF. The full variable domain, rest sourced from reference TRBV18 and TRBJ1-5, is NAGVMQNPRHLVRRRGQEARLRCSPMKGHSHVYWYRQLPEEGLKFMVYLQKENIIDESGMPKERFSAEFPKEGPSILRIQQVVRGDSAAYFCASSPTTGTSNQPQHFGDGTRLSIL.

V and J are TRBV6-1 and TRBJ2-1, with 11 bases aligning to TRBD2. V trimming: 10 bases; J trimming: 0 bases; junction bases outside the gene matches: 2. Germline CDR1 MNHNS, CDR2 SASEGT. The CDR3 runs to 14 residues. Written as DNA, the CDR3 is TGTGCCACCCTAGCGGGGGGCTCCTACAATGAGCAGTTCTTC. Protein product: CATLAGGSYNEQFF.

The chain is built from TRBV12-5 and TRBJ2-6, with a tentative D call TRBD1 (5 bases). This CDR3 has 16 residues. Germline V gene sequence: CDR1 LGHNT, CDR2 FRNRAP. V lost 6 bases and J lost 0, with 12 bases in between. CDR3 loop: CASGPDSPSGANVLTF. The CDR3 nucleotides are TGTGCTAGTGGCCCTGACAGCCCCTCTGGGGCCAACGTCCTGACTTTC.

The rearrangement links TRBV4-1 to TRBJ2-3, with 11 bases fitting TRBD2. The CDR3 extends over 18 amino acids. Trimming removed 1 base from V and 6 bases from J; junction bases left unmatched: 12. Germline values: CDR1 MGHRA, CDR2 YSYEKL. The CDR3 bases are TGCGCCAGCAGCCAAGTAACGACTAGCGGGGCTTCTGGGGATACGCAGTATTTT. Translation: CASSQVTTSGASGDTQYF.

The chain combines TRBV9 with TRBJ2-3, with 9 bases aligning to TRBD1. This CDR3 has 17 amino acids. Trimming removed 0 bases from V and 1 base from J; junction bases left unmatched: 6. The germline CDR1 and CDR2 sequences are SGDLS and YYNGEE. The CDR3 DNA sequence: TGTGCCAGCAGCGTAGGAGGACAGGGGCGGCGCACAGATACGCAGTATTTT. Amino acids: CASSVGGQGRRTDTQYF.

This chain links TRBV14 with TRBJ1-2, with 7 bases matching TRBD1. The V gene's germline CDR1 is SGHDN and CDR2 FVKESK. J was trimmed by 2 bases and V by 2 bases; bases with no gene match: 5. CDR3 length: 15 residues. In DNA form, the CDR3 reads TGTGCCAGCAGCCAATTGGGACAGCTGAACTATGGCTACACCTTC. Amino acid sequence: CASSQLGQLNYGYTF.

Turning to this clone: The CDR3 ends on some other residue instead of the conserved phenylalanine or tryptophan, so this is likely a read error. V usage is TRBV6-6 and J usage is TRBJ1-1; 8 bases are shared with TRBD1. CDR3 length equals 15 residues. Trimming removed 5 bases from V and 2 bases from J; junction bases left unmatched: 7. Germline V CDR1 and CDR2: MNHNY, SVGAGI (reference sequence). In nucleotides, the CDR3 is TGTGCCAGCAGTACGACAGGGGATAACAACACTGAAGCTTTCTCT. This gives the protein CASSTTGDNNTEAFS.

The chain recombines TRBV9 with TRBJ1-2; 7 nucleotides align to TRBD1. The CDR3 contains 13 residues. Germline lookup yields CDR1 SGDLS and CDR2 YYNGEE. This chain's CDR3 is CASQGPLNYGYTF. Written as DNA, the CDR3 is TGTGCTTCACAGGGGCCGCTTAACTATGGCTACACCTTC.

The chain uses TRBV11-2 and TRBJ2-5, with 8 nucleotides matching TRBD2. J gave up 5 bases and V 6 bases, and 8 bases lay outside the gene matches. The V gene's germline CDR1 is SGHAT and CDR2 FQNNGV. This CDR3 region has 14 residues. The CDR3, as DNA: TGTGCCAGCAGTTATGGACTAGCAGGGGAGACCCAGTACTTC. It yields the protein CASSYGLAGETQYF. Supplemented by reference TRBV11-2 and TRBJ2-5, the full variable domain reads EAGVAQSPRYKIIEKRQSVAFWCNPISGHATLYWYQQILGQGPKLLIQFQNNGVVDDSQLPKDRFSAERLKGVDSTLKIQPAKLEDSAVYLCASSYGLAGETQYFGPGTRLLVL.